What follows describes a single TCR beta chain. The read ends 3 residues early relative to the CDR3; the germline J gene fills the gap. This record belongs to a study of Tregs in tolerant kidney transplant recipients. In germline, CDR1 is SNHLY, CDR2 FYNNEI. This CDR3 spans 13 amino acids. Trimming took 7 bases from V and 4 from J, leaving 14 bases between them. Assay used: immunoSEQ multiplex PCR; TCRdb lists only in-frame clones, some missing. Its listing shows about 48,000 clones. The sequence derives from a human donor who received a combined kidney and bone marrow transplant. The sequences come from CD4+ T cells from blood, collected before the transplant. The V call is TRBV2, the J call TRBJ2-7; TRBD1 is a possible D gene (6 bases). The CDR3 is CASMYDRIYEQYF. The sequenced CDR3 bases are TGTGCCAGCATGTATGACAGGATTTACGAG.